This TCR beta chain was captured in a study of blood T cell repertoires in COVID-19. On the study more broadly: Samples taken during acute and convalescent COVID-19 were collected in the United States, Italy and Spain. T cells, B-cell-depleted T cells, or PBMCs supplied cDNA or gDNA.

V lost 0 bases, J lost 2 bases, and 11 bases lay in between. Germline CDR1 is SGHNT and CDR2 is YYREEE (reference sequence). The CDR3 loop spans 15 amino acids. Original analysis: Amplification from reference gene primers served as the basis for estimated nucleated cell counts. The repertoire was sequenced with immunoSEQ multiplex PCR; TCRdb's copy has only in-frame clones and lacks some. V and J calls plus clone size are reproduced from that table; the DNA served to infer D and trimming. The table records approximately 200,000 clones, approximately 86% of them present only once. The source of this sequence is a woman aged 25-40 years with active or convalescent COVID-19. The chain uses TRBV5-4 and TRBJ1-1, with D unresolved. Sequenced material: peripheral blood. In nucleotides, the CDR3 is TGTGCCAGCAGCTTGGTTACAGATTCAAACACTGAAGCTTTCTTT. Translating gives CASSLVTDSNTEAFF.